This is a list of T cell receptor beta chains from one sample in a study of regulatory T cells in long-lasting Graves disease. TCRdb analysed the multiplex PCR reads with MiXCR anew, one entry per CDR3 protein. The data show 350,000 to 550,000 distinct CDR3 sequences, with more than 13% seen just once and over 15% held by the top ten. This sample was shared with a second study, whose subject was T cells in Graves' hyperthyroidism and ophthalmopathy.

The sequenced sample was peripheral blood mononuclear cells (PBMCs), obtained at new diagnosis, from a patient treated with antithyroid drugs. The receptors were sampled from a woman in her 30s with Graves disease. Each CDR3 is given with its conserved first and last residue. Fields, in order: CDR3 length, D gene, clone size, V gene, J gene, CDR3 protein, CDR3 DNA. The D gene is left open where the match is weak. The size entry is marked missing in some rows and otherwise reads once, few, many or a size class.

length: 14; D: -; size: many; V: TRBV18; J: TRBJ2-7; CDR3: CASSPPQGMGEQYF; DNA: TGTGCCAGCTCACCACCCCAGGGGATGGGCGAGCAGTACTTC
length: 15; D: -; size: few; V: TRBV19; J: TRBJ2-2; CDR3: CASADSGGNSGELFF; DNA: TGTGCCAGTGCGGACAGTGGTGGGAATAGCGGGGAGCTGTTTTTT
length: 16; D: TRBD2; size: -; V: TRBV4-1; J: TRBJ2-1; CDR3: CASRGGLGEDYNEQFF; DNA: TGCGCCAGCAGGGGTGGACTAGGGGAGGACTACAATGAGCAGTTCTTC
length: 14; D: -; size: many; V: TRBV20-1; J: TRBJ2-7; CDR3: CSARLAIGHYEQYF; DNA: TGCAGTGCTAGACTAGCTATAGGGCACTACGAGCAGTACTTC
length: 13; D: -; size: many; V: TRBV5-1; J: TRBJ1-1; CDR3: CASRTPGNTEAFF; DNA: TGCGCCAGCAGGACCCCTGGGAACACTGAAGCTTTCTTT
length: 11; D: -; size: many; V: TRBV29-1; J: TRBJ2-7; CDR3: CSVELTYEQYF; DNA: TGCAGCGTTGAACTGACCTACGAGCAGTACTTC
length: 16; D: TRBD2; size: many; V: TRBV29-1; J: TRBJ2-1; CDR3: CSVGGHRAGGNNEQFF; DNA: TGCAGCGTTGGTGGCCACCGGGCGGGAGGGAACAATGAGCAGTTCTTC
length: 14; D: -; size: many; V: TRBV18; J: TRBJ2-3; CDR3: CASSPAHSADTQYF; DNA: TGTGCCAGCTCACCTGCACATTCGGCAGATACGCAGTATTTT
length: 15; D: -; size: many; V: TRBV20-1; J: TRBJ1-5; CDR3: CSARVGKYSNQPQHF; DNA: TGCAGTGCTAGAGTGGGCAAGTATAGCAATCAGCCCCAGCATTTT
length: 16; D: TRBD1; size: few; V: TRBV14; J: TRBJ2-7; CDR3: CASSQDLGGSLYEQYF; DNA: TGTGCCAGCAGCCAAGACTTAGGGGGCAGTCTTTACGAGCAGTACTTC
length: 15; D: TRBD1; size: -; V: TRBV7-8; J: TRBJ2-3; CDR3: CASSLDRGYTDTQYF; DNA: TGTGCCAGCAGCTTAGACAGGGGGTACACAGATACGCAGTATTTT
length: 15; D: TRBD2; size: -; V: TRBV20-1; J: TRBJ2-1; CDR3: CSASLLAGASDEQFF; DNA: TGCAGTGCTAGTCTACTAGCGGGAGCTTCGGATGAGCAGTTCTTC
length: 11; D: TRBD2; size: many; V: TRBV6-2/TRBV6-3; J: TRBJ2-3; CDR3: CASGGADTQYF; DNA: TGTGCCAGCGGGGGGGCAGATACGCAGTATTTT
length: 15; D: -; size: many; V: TRBV20-1; J: TRBJ2-2; CDR3: CSAIGATPGTGELFF; DNA: TGCAGTGCCATCGGGGCTACCCCGGGCACCGGGGAGCTGTTTTTT
length: 14; D: TRBD2; size: many; V: TRBV20-1; J: TRBJ2-7; CDR3: CSARGTSGIHEQYF; DNA: TGCAGTGCTAGAGGTACTAGCGGGATCCACGAGCAGTACTTC
length: 18; D: -; size: many; V: TRBV7-9; J: TRBJ1-1; CDR3: CASSLKGPPDSGNTEAFF; DNA: TGTGCCAGCAGCTTAAAAGGACCCCCCGACAGCGGGAACACTGAAGCTTTCTTT
length: 15; D: TRBD2; size: many; V: TRBV29-1; J: TRBJ2-3; CDR3: CSVATSGRYTDTQYF; DNA: TGCAGCGTCGCCACTAGCGGCCGCTACACAGATACGCAGTATTTT
length: 15; D: -; size: many; V: TRBV28; J: TRBJ2-2; CDR3: CASSEDILGAGELFF; DNA: TGTGCCAGCAGTGAGGACATCCTGGGCGCCGGGGAGCTGTTTTTT
length: 16; D: TRBD1; size: many; V: TRBV12-3/TRBV12-4; J: TRBJ2-1; CDR3: CASSLLAGTGVNEQFF; DNA: TGTGCCAGCAGCCTCCTCGCCGGGACAGGGGTCAATGAGCAGTTCTTC
length: 15; D: -; size: many; V: TRBV7-8; J: TRBJ2-7; CDR3: CASSYLLRAGDEQYF; DNA: TGTGCCAGCAGCTACCTTTTGAGGGCCGGGGACGAGCAGTACTTC